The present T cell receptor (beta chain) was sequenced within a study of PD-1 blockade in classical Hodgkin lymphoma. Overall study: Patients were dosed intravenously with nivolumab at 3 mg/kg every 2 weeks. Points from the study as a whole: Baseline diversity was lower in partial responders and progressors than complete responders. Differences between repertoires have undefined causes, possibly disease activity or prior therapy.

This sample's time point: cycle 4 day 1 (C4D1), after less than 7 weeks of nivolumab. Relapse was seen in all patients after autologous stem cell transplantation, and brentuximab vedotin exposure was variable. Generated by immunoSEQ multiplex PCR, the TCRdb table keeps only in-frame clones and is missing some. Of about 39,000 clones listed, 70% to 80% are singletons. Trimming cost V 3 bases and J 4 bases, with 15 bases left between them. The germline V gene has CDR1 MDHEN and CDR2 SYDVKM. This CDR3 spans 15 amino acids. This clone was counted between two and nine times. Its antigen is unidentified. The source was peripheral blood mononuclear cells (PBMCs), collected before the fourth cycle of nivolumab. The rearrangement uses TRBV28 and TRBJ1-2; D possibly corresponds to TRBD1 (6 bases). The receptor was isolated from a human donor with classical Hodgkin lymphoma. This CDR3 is CASSFNPDSGYGYTF. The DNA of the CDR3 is TGTGCCAGCAGTTTCAACCCGGACAGCGGCTATGGCTACACCTTC.